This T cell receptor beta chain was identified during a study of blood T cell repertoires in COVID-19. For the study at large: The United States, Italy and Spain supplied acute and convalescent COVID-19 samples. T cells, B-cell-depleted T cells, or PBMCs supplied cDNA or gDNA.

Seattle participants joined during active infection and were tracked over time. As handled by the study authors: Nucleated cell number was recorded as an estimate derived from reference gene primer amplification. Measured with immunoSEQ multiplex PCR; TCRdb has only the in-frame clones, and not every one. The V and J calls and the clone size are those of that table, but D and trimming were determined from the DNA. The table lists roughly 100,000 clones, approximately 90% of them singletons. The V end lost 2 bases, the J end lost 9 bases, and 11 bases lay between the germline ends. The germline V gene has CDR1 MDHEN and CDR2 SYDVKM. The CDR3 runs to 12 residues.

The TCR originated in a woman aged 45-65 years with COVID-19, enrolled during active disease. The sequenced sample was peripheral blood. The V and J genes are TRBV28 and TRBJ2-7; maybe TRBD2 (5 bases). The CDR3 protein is CASSLEGLSQYF. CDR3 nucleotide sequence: TGTGCCAGCAGTTTAGAGGGCCTCTCGCAGTACTTC.